The 31 T cell receptor beta chains listed next were all sequenced from one sample in a study of cytomegalovirus exposure and HLA in healthy donors. Primers: 60 Vbeta forward and 13 Jbeta reverse. The table came from immunoSEQ multiplex PCR; TCRdb's copy has only in-frame clones and leaves some out. This sample carries around 170,000 clones, less than 80% of them seen once, and the ten largest clones take 1.5% to 2%. The specimen was PBMCs. The receptors originated from a man younger than 30 in good health and CMV-seronegative.

CDR3 sequence (DNA): TGTGCCAGTAGTATGGCCGGGACTAGAAACGCGGAGACCCAGTACTTC. Translation gives CASSMAGTRNAETQYF. V and J are TRBV19 and TRBJ2-5; the match to TRBD2 covers 8 bases. CDR1 and CDR2 (germline): LNHDA, SQIVND (reference sequence). This CDR3 comprises 16 residues. V gave up 3 bases and J gave up 5 bases; unmatched junction bases: 11.

The chain couples TRBV28 to TRBJ2-7, with TRBD2 identical over 7 bases. From germline, CDR1 is MDHEN and CDR2 SYDVKM. V gave up 1 base and J gave up 4 bases; unmatched junction bases: 7. The CDR3 has 15 amino acids. The CDR3 sequence: CASSLLGGSEYEQYF. Written as DNA, the CDR3 is TGTGCCAGCAGTTTATTGGGCGGGAGCGAATACGAGCAGTACTTC.

The chain links TRBV9 to TRBJ1-2; D call uncertain. CDR1 is SGDLS, CDR2 YYNGEE, per germline. The CDR3 spans 14 residues. V lost 0 bases to trimming and J lost 6 bases, with 12 bases between them. Here the CDR3 DNA reads TGTGCCAGCAGCGTAGTTGGCTCATCTGATGGCTACACCTTC. This sequence encodes CASSVVGSSDGYTF. The entire variable domain, with the rest obtained from reference TRBV9 and TRBJ1-2, is as follows: DSGVTQTPKHLITATGQRVTLRCSPRSGDLSVYWYQQSLDQGLQFLIQYYNGEERAKGNILERFSAQQFPDLHSELNLSSLELGDSALYFCASSVVGSSDGYTFGSGTRLTVV.

V gene TRBV5-1 combines with J gene TRBJ1-1, with D maybe TRBD1 (6 bases). This CDR3 is built from 15 residues. The V end was cut by 1 base, the J end by 4 bases, with 14 bases between. Germline V gene data show CDR1 as SGHRS and CDR2 as YFSETQ. For the CDR3, the DNA is TGCGCCAGCAGCTTGACGGGACATCGCGGCACTGAAGCTTTCTTT. It yields the protein CASSLTGHRGTEAFF.

CDR3 sequence: CAISEDGLQAQHF. DNA for the CDR3: TGTGCCATCAGTGAGGACGGACTGCAAGCCCAGCATTTT. This chain uses TRBV10-3 with TRBJ1-5, with D unclear. Germline V gene sequence: CDR1 ENHRY, CDR2 SYGVKD. V lost 2 bases to trimming and J lost 11 bases, with 13 bases between them. This CDR3 has 13 residues.

V and J are TRBV9 and TRBJ1-2, with D possibly matching TRBD1 (5 bases). The germline V and J ends were trimmed by 0 bases and 6 bases, with 9 bases remaining between them. The CDR3 is 13 amino acids. Per the germline V gene, CDR1 is SGDLS and CDR2 is YYNGEE. The CDR3 DNA follows: TGTGCCAGCAGCGTAGCATGGGGGGATGGCTACACCTTC. Protein product: CASSVAWGDGYTF. Drawing the rest from reference TRBV9 and TRBJ1-2, the complete variable domain is DSGVTQTPKHLITATGQRVTLRCSPRSGDLSVYWYQQSLDQGLQFLIQYYNGEERAKGNILERFSAQQFPDLHSELNLSSLELGDSALYFCASSVAWGDGYTFGSGTRLTVV.

This clone has a handful of counts. The V gene is TRBV10-2, the J gene TRBJ2-5; TRBD1 aligns across 9 bases. The germline gives CDR1 WSHSY, CDR2 SAAADI. This CDR3 is 15 amino acids long. V was pared by 5 bases and J by 5 bases, with 9 bases of the junction left unmatched. The CDR3 spells CASSRQQGARETQYF. CDR3 DNA: TGCGCCAGCAGTCGGCAACAGGGGGCGCGGGAGACCCAGTACTTC.

The chain employs TRBV2 and TRBJ2-7, with D perhaps TRBD2 (7 bases). This CDR3 region has 15 residues. The V gene's germline CDR1 is SNHLY and CDR2 FYNNEI. Trimming pared 6 bases from V and 2 bases from J, leaving 17 bases between. The CDR3 DNA follows: TGTGCCAGCAGGGCAAAGGGGGGGGTCGCCTACGAGCAGTACTTC. Translating gives CASRAKGGVAYEQYF. Together with reference TRBV2 and TRBJ2-7, the CDR3 gives the full variable domain: EPEVTQTPSHQVTQMGQEVILRCVPISNHLYFYWYRQILGQKVEFLVSFYNNEISEKSEIFDDQFSVERPDGSNFTLKIRSTKLEDSAMYFCASRAKGGVAYEQYFGPGTRLTVT.

In its sample, this clone was seen once. The chain has TRBV6-1 and TRBJ1-1, with D possibly being TRBD1 (6 bases). Germline V gene sequence: CDR1 MNHNS, CDR2 SASEGT. Trimming cost V 8 bases and J 3 bases, with 16 bases left between them. This CDR3 comprises 14 residues. The CDR3 reads CASRGGGLYTEAFF. The CDR3 bases are TGTGCCAGCCGCGGGGGGGGGCTTTACACTGAAGCTTTCTTT.

This chain connects TRBV19 to TRBJ2-7; 7 bases match TRBD2. The CDR3 sequence is 14 residues long. Germline CDR1 is LNHDA and CDR2 is SQIVND (reference sequence). V was pared by 5 bases and J by 1 base, with 5 bases of the junction left unmatched. The CDR3 coding sequence is TGTGCCAGTAGTTTTAGCGGGCCTTCCTACGAGCAGTACTTC. Encoded protein: CASSFSGPSYEQYF.

The chain combines TRBV28 with TRBJ2-7; no clear D. Germline assignment: CDR1 MDHEN and CDR2 SYDVKM. The CDR3 extends over 13 amino acids. The V and J ends lost 4 bases and 3 bases respectively, with 10 bases between them. The CDR3 DNA reads TGTGCCAGCAGTTCGTCCAACAGCTACGAGCAGTACTTC. This gives the protein CASSSSNSYEQYF. Based on the CDR3 plus reference TRBV28 and TRBJ2-7, the full variable domain is DVKVTQSSRYLVKRTGEKVFLECVQDMDHENMFWYRQDPGLGLRLIYFSYDVKMKEKGDIPEGYSVSREKKERFSLILESASTNQTSMYLCASSSSNSYEQYFGPGTRLTVT.

The table lists this clone with a few counts. CDR3: CALDSFSYEQYF. CDR3 bases: TGTGCCCTTGACAGTTTCTCCTACGAGCAGTACTTC. V gene TRBV21-1 combines with J gene TRBJ2-7; TRBD1, the D gene given by the table, was not confirmed from the DNA. TRBV21-1 is marked as a pseudogene. This CDR3 is built from 12 residues.

The rearrangement joins TRBV2 to TRBJ1-2, with D possibly matching TRBD1 (6 bases). The CDR3 sequence is 11 residues long. With 10 bases removed from V and 7 bases from J, the gap between germline ends came to 13 bases. CDR1 and CDR2 (germline): SNHLY, FYNNEI. The CDR3 DNA reads TGTGCCACGCGGGGGGCTAGTGGCTACACCTTC. Translated, it gives CATRGASGYTF.

In its sample, this clone was seen a few times. This chain joins TRBV7-9 and TRBJ2-5; weak D call: TRBD1 (6 bases). This CDR3 spans 16 amino acids. Trimming left V 5 bases short and J 2 bases short, with 18 bases between. CDR1 is SEHNR, CDR2 FQNEAQ, per germline (reference sequence). This CDR3 is CASSKGNRAGQETQYF. The CDR3, as DNA: TGTGCCAGCAGCAAAGGAAACAGGGCTGGTCAAGAGACCCAGTACTTC.

The chain combines TRBV11-2 with TRBJ2-1; possible D gene TRBD1, 5 bases. This CDR3 has 15 residues. Germline V gene lookup returns CDR1 SGHAT and CDR2 FQNNGV. Trimming took off 1 base at V and 4 bases at J, with 11 bases between the two ends. CDR3 nucleotides: TGTGCCAGCAGCTTAGCCCCCAGGGTTTACAATGAGCAGTTCTTC. Translated, it gives CASSLAPRVYNEQFF.

This clone showed up just a few times. The chain links TRBV28 to TRBJ1-6; TRBD1 matches 9 bases. CDR3 size: 14 residues. Germline V CDR1 and CDR2: MDHEN, SYDVKM. V gave up 4 bases and J gave up 10 bases; unmatched junction bases: 5. The CDR3 here is CASSSGTGKSPLHF. The CDR3 nucleotides are TGTGCCAGCAGTTCGGGGACAGGGAAATCACCCCTCCACTTT.

V usage is TRBV9 and J usage is TRBJ2-5, with a possible D match to TRBD2 (6 bases). The germline gives CDR1 SGDLS, CDR2 YYNGEE. The length of the CDR3 is 15 residues. Between the trimmed V and J ends, which lost 4 bases and 4 bases, there was a span of 17 bases. The CDR3 DNA sequence: TGTGCCAGCAGCTTGGCGGCCCACGGGGGAGAGACCCAGTACTTC. This codes for CASSLAAHGGETQYF. Drawing the rest from reference TRBV9 and TRBJ2-5, the complete variable domain is DSGVTQTPKHLITATGQRVTLRCSPRSGDLSVYWYQQSLDQGLQFLIQYYNGEERAKGNILERFSAQQFPDLHSELNLSSLELGDSALYFCASSLAAHGGETQYFGPGTRLLVL.

V is TRBV6-5 and J is TRBJ2-7; 8 bases are a match to TRBD1. CDR3 length: 15 amino acids. V shed 6 bases, J shed 11 bases, and the junction held 18 bases outside the gene matches. Germline CDR1 reads MNHEY; CDR2 reads SVGAGI. The CDR3: CASRLSRTGPAGEYF. The CDR3 region has the DNA TGTGCCAGCAGGCTTAGCCGGACAGGGCCCGCCGGAGAGTACTTC.

J is TRBJ1-2 and V is TRBV6-5; tentatively, D is TRBD1 (6 bases). In germline, CDR1 is MNHEY, CDR2 SVGAGI. V was clipped by 2 bases and J by 5 bases, with 15 bases between them. The CDR3 is 15 residues long. The CDR3 DNA follows: TGTGCCAGCAGTTACGCCCGGGGGGGCGAATATGGCTACACCTTC. Translating it yields CASSYARGGEYGYTF.

To note about this clone: Compared with germline, one end of the junction differs, possibly owing to a read error. The chain carries TRBV10-3 and TRBJ2-1, with D unresolved. Germline CDR1 and CDR2: ENHRY and SYGVKD. The CDR3 has 13 residues. The CDR3 nucleotides are TGTGCCAGCAGTCCCGACTCTTACAATGAGCAGTTCTTC. Protein sequence: CASSPDSYNEQFF.

This rearrangement joins TRBV5-4 to TRBJ2-2; 7 nucleotides agree with TRBD2. CDR3 length equals 16 residues. Trimming at V came to 4 bases and at J to 4 bases, leaving 10 bases not matched to a gene. From germline, CDR1 is SGHNT and CDR2 YYREEE (reference sequence). CDR3 sequence: CASSPLQRGRTGELFF. CDR3 nucleotide sequence: TGTGCCAGCAGCCCACTCCAGCGGGGCCGCACCGGGGAGCTGTTTTTT. Full variable domain (missing parts from reference TRBV5-4 and TRBJ2-2): ETGVTQSPTHLIKTRGQQVTLRCSSQSGHNTVSWYQQALGQGPQFIFQYYREEENGRGNFPPRFSGLQFPNYSSELNVNALELDDSALYLCASSPLQRGRTGELFFGEGSRLTVL.

This chain connects TRBV29-1 to TRBJ1-1, with D possibly TRBD1 on 6 matching bases. Trimming stripped 2 bases from V and 8 bases from J, with 9 bases between. The V gene's germline CDR1 is SQVTM and CDR2 ANQGSEA. The CDR3 has 11 amino acids. As DNA, the CDR3 is TGCAGCGTTGAACCAGGGGCCGAAGCTTTCTTT. Protein product: CSVEPGAEAFF. Using reference TRBV29-1 and TRBJ1-1 for the parts outside the CDR3, the full variable domain is SAVISQKPSRDICQRGTSLTIQCQVDSQVTMMFWYRQQPGQSLTLIATANQGSEATYESGFVIDKFPISRPNLTFSTLTVSNMSPEDSSIYLCSVEPGAEAFFGQGTRLTVV.

Comments on this clone: An end of the junction does not agree with germline; a read error may underlie this. This CDR3 is also generated by other DNA sequences in the sample. The chain recombines TRBV27 with TRBJ2-7; weak D call: TRBD2 (5 bases). Per germline, CDR1 MNHEY and CDR2 SMNVEV (reference sequence). CDR3 size: 15 residues. DNA for the CDR3: TGCGCCAGCATCACCCGGAGCCGGGGTATCTACGAGCAGTACTTC. Amino acid sequence: CASITRSRGIYEQYF.

A single count supports this clone. The V gene is TRBV7-8, the J gene TRBJ2-7; TRBD2 matches 11 bases. With 3 bases clipped from V and 2 bases from J, the junction kept 12 bases outside the gene matches. The CDR3 contains 18 residues. Germline-derived CDR1 and CDR2 are SGHVS and FQNEAQ. The CDR3 sequence: CASSFTLAGGRPAYEQYF. In DNA, the CDR3 is TGTGCCAGCAGCTTCACCCTAGCGGGGGGCCGACCAGCCTACGAGCAGTACTTC.

This chain connects TRBV6-6 to TRBJ1-1, with 7 bases lining up with TRBD1. The CDR3 contains 13 residues. Germline values: CDR1 MNHNY, CDR2 SVGAGI (reference sequence). Trimming took 2 bases from V and 11 from J; bases not matched to a gene: 8. CDR3 in amino acids: CASSYEEGARAFF. CDR3 bases: TGTGCCAGCAGTTACGAAGAGGGGGCGAGGGCTTTCTTT.

This clone showed up just a few times. V and J are TRBV5-6 and TRBJ2-1; a possible D gene is TRBD1 (6 bases). V was shortened by 1 base and J by 2 bases, with 7 bases between the two germline ends. The CDR3 is 14 amino acids. Germline CDR1 is SGHDT and CDR2 is YYEEEE. The CDR3, as DNA: TGTGCCAGCAGCTTGTGGGGGCCCTACAATGAGCAGTTCTTC. Translation: CASSLWGPYNEQFF.

V is TRBV15 and J is TRBJ1-5; 9 nucleotides agree with TRBD1. V lost 3 bases and J lost 7; bases outside the gene matches: 10. CDR1 LNHNV and CDR2 YYDKDF come from the germline V gene (reference sequence). CDR3 length: 16 amino acids. The CDR3 loop reads CATSSFRTGVDQPQHF. CDR3 in DNA: TGTGCCACCAGCAGCTTCCGGACAGGGGTTGACCAGCCCCAGCATTTT.

V gene TRBV27 combines with J gene TRBJ1-1; 8 bases agree with TRBD1. This CDR3 has 15 residues. V shed 5 bases and J 0 bases; nucleotides not matched to a gene: 5. Germline CDR1 is MNHEY and CDR2 is SMNVEV (reference sequence). The CDR3 sequence: CASSRRQGMNTEAFF. DNA of the CDR3: TGTGCCAGCAGTCGCCGACAGGGGATGAACACTGAAGCTTTCTTT.

This chain joins TRBV5-1 and TRBJ2-3; 8 nucleotides line up with TRBD1. This CDR3 comprises 15 residues. V lost 0 bases to trimming and J lost 2 bases; unmatched junction nucleotides: 2. Germline CDR1 reads SGHRS; CDR2 reads YFSETQ. The DNA of the CDR3 is TGCGCCAGCAGCTTGGGGGACAGGCACACAGATACGCAGTATTTT. As protein: CASSLGDRHTDTQYF.

The V call is TRBV11-2, the J call TRBJ1-2, with TRBD1 matching 7 bases. CDR3 size: 13 residues. V dropped 5 bases and J dropped 6; count of bases not matched to a gene: 6. CDR1 is SGHAT, CDR2 FQNNGV, per germline. The CDR3 nucleotides read TGTGCCAGCAGCCCCGACAGGGCGCATGGCTACACCTTC. Amino acid sequence: CASSPDRAHGYTF.

Worth noting for this clone: Other nucleotide sequences from this sample produce the same CDR3. The CDR3 here is CAPQEGGGQAKGETQYF. Written as DNA, the CDR3 is TGTGCCCCACAGGAGGGAGGGGGACAGGCGAAGGGGGAGACCCAGTACTTC. J is TRBJ2-5 and V is TRBV5-3; perhaps TRBD1 as D (8 bases). TRBV5-3 is marked as an open reading frame, function uncertain. The CDR3 sequence is 17 residues long. Deletions cut 10 bases from V and 5 bases from J, with 30 bases between.